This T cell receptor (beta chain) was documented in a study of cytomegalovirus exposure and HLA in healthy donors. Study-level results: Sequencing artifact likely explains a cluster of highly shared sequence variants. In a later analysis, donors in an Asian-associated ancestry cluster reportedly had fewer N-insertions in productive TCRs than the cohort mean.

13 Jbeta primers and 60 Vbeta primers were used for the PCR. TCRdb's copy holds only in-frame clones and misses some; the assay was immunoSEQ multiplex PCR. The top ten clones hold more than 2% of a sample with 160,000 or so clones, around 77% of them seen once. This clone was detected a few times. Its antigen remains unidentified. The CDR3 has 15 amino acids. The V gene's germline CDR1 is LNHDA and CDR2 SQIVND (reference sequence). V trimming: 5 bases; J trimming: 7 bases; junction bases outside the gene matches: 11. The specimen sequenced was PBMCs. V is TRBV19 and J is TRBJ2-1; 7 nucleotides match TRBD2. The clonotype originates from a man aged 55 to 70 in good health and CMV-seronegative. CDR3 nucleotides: TGTGCCAGTAGTGGGTTTGCGGGAGCCCCAAATGAGCAGTTCTTC. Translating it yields CASSGFAGAPNEQFF.